This is a list of T cell receptor beta chains from one sample in a study of blood T cell repertoires in COVID-19. TCRdb's table, derived via immunoSEQ multiplex PCR, lists solely in-frame clones and lacks some. The sample holds over 200,000 clones, roughly 77% seen once. Specimen: peripheral blood. Every receptor here comes from a woman of 80 years or more with acute or convalescent COVID-19. CDR3s include the opening cysteine and the closing phenylalanine or tryptophan. The D gene is left open where the match is weak. The size entry is marked missing in some rows and otherwise reads once, few, many or a size class.

12,-,few,TRBV10-3,TRBJ2-3,TGTGCCATTTCTCCCAAGGGGGATACGCAGTATTTT,CAISPKGDTQYF
14,TRBD1,-,TRBV5-1,TRBJ1-1,TGCGCCAGCAGCGACACAGGGGGCATCACTGAAGCTTTCTTT,CASSDTGGITEAFF
12,-,-,TRBV7-3,TRBJ2-2,TGTGCCAGCAGCTCAAACACCGGGGAGCTGTTTTTT,CASSSNTGELFF
16,-,few,TRBV7-6,TRBJ2-2,TGTGCCAGCAGCTTAGGAGTTGGCAGGGGAACCGGGGAGCTGTTTTTT,CASSLGVGRGTGELFF
16,-,once,TRBV5-1,TRBJ1-3,TGCGCCAGCAGCCCCGGGGACACTTTCTCTGGAAACACCATATATTTT,CASSPGDTFSGNTIYF
15,TRBD1,-,TRBV6-5,TRBJ2-3,TGTGCCAGCAGTTACTCGTCGACAGGGGGAGATACGCAGTATTTT,CASSYSSTGGDTQYF
16,-,-,TRBV3-1/TRBV3-2,TRBJ2-7,TGTGCCAGCAGCCGTAGCGCAGTCTCCTTTCCCTACGAGCAGTACTTC,CASSRSAVSFPYEQYF
13,TRBD1,few,TRBV6-5,TRBJ1-2,TGTGCCAGCAGAAGACAGGGGCACTATGGCTACACCTTC,CASRRQGHYGYTF
15,TRBD1,-,TRBV6-6,TRBJ1-1,TGTGCCAGCAGGCAAAACTCAGGGGGCTCCCTTGAAGCTTTCTTT,CASRQNSGGSLEAFF
17,TRBD2,-,TRBV5-4,TRBJ2-5,TGTGCCAGCAGATTGGGACTAGCGGGAGGGCCCTCGGAGACCCAGTACTTC,CASRLGLAGGPSETQYF
15,TRBD1,-,TRBV9,TRBJ2-3,TGTGCCAGCAGCGGGGACAGGGGGAGTTCAGATACGCAGTATTTT,CASSGDRGSSDTQYF
15,-,-,TRBV7-2,TRBJ1-6,TGTGCCAGCAGCTTAAACCAGGGCCCTTTTTTAGGCCTCCACTTT,CASSLNQGPFLGLHF
15,TRBD2,-,TRBV5-5,TRBJ2-7,TGTGCCAGCAGCCCCCTAACTAGCGGGAGAAGGGAGCAGTACTTC,CASSPLTSGRREQYF
13,-,-,TRBV18,TRBJ1-1,TGTGCCAGCTCAGGACAGACGAACACTGAAGCTTTCTTT,CASSGQTNTEAFF
14,-,-,TRBV2,TRBJ2-7,TGTGCCAGCGTCAACCGGGACACCTCCTACGAGCAGTACTTC,CASVNRDTSYEQYF
14,TRBD2,-,TRBV6-5,TRBJ2-1,TGTGCCAGCAGTAGCGGGGGGATAAACAATGAGCAGTTCTTC,CASSSGGINNEQFF
15,-,once,TRBV3-1/TRBV3-2,TRBJ1-6,TGTGCCAGCAGCCAAGCAGGGATTCGTCGGTCACCCCTCCACTTT,CASSQAGIRRSPLHF
15,-,-,TRBV7-8,TRBJ1-2,TGTGCCAGCAGCTTAGTCTGGTCCCAGCAGGATGGCTACACCTTC,CASSLVWSQQDGYTF
15,TRBD1,once,TRBV28,TRBJ1-2,TGTGCCAGCAGTTTATCTAAGGGGGCTGAGTATGGCTACACCTTC,CASSLSKGAEYGYTF
13,-,-,TRBV19,TRBJ2-3,TGTGCCACCGCACCCCGGGGTGTAGGGTCGCAGTATTTT,CATAPRGVGSQYF
12,-,many,TRBV12-3/TRBV12-4,TRBJ1-5,TGTGCCAGCAGACAGGAAAATCAGCCCCAGCATTTT,CASRQENQPQHF
12,TRBD1,-,TRBV29-1,TRBJ1-1,TGCAGCGTGCTTACGACAGGGTCTATGGCTTTCTTT,CSVLTTGSMAFF
15,-,-,TRBV7-9,TRBJ1-4,TGTGCCAGCAGCTTAGATGGACTTACTAATGAAAAACTGTTTTTT,CASSLDGLTNEKLFF
16,TRBD2,-,TRBV4-2,TRBJ2-1,TGTGCCAGCAGCCCCGGGACTAGCGGGGGCGGGTATGAGCAGTTCTTC,CASSPGTSGGGYEQFF
15,TRBD1,-,TRBV5-1,TRBJ1-4,TGCGCCAGCAGCTTACGGACAGGGGGTAATGAAAAACTGTTTTTT,CASSLRTGGNEKLFF
15,-,-,TRBV4-3,TRBJ2-3,TGCGCCAGCAGCCAAGGCTCGCTTAGAACAGATACGCAGTATTTT,CASSQGSLRTDTQYF
17,-,-,TRBV18,TRBJ2-7,TGTGCCAGCTCGCTACGTGACAGCCGGGGGATCACTTACGAGCAGTACTTC,CASSLRDSRGITYEQYF
12,TRBD1,-,TRBV7-2,TRBJ2-3,TGTGCCAGCGGTTACAGGGGAGATACGCAGTATTTT,CASGYRGDTQYF
15,TRBD2,-,TRBV11-2,TRBJ2-3,TGTGCCAGCAGCTTAACTAGCGGGAACAGAGATACGCAGTATTTT,CASSLTSGNRDTQYF
15,-,-,TRBV4-2,TRBJ2-5,TGTGCCAGCAGCCAAAAGGGGCAGGGTGCGGAGACCCAGTACTTC,CASSQKGQGAETQYF
16,TRBD1,-,TRBV5-1,TRBJ2-3,TGCGCCAGCAGCACGAACAGGGGATCTAGCACAGATACGCAGTATTTT,CASSTNRGSSTDTQYF
14,TRBD1,-,TRBV2,TRBJ1-1,TGTGCCAGCAGTGACAGGACAGGGTTTGTCGTAGCTTTCTTT,CASSDRTGFVVAFF
13,-,-,TRBV19,TRBJ1-1,TGTGCCAGTAGTATAGACCGGGGCACTGAAGCTTTCTTT,CASSIDRGTEAFF
16,-,-,TRBV5-4,TRBJ2-6,TGTGCCAGCAGCAAACAGGAGCACTCTGGGGCCAACGTCCTGACTTTC,CASSKQEHSGANVLTF
13,-,few,TRBV7-8,TRBJ2-7,TGTGCCAGCAGCTTACAGGGGGGCTACGAGCAGTACTTC,CASSLQGGYEQYF
14,-,once,TRBV6-5,TRBJ2-1,TGTGCCAGCAGAACGGGGGTAGCCTACAATGAGCAGTTCTTC,CASRTGVAYNEQFF
14,-,few,TRBV7-9,TRBJ1-2,TGTGCCAGCAGCTTGGTCAGGGTTGACTATGGCTACACCTTC,CASSLVRVDYGYTF
17,-,-,TRBV19,TRBJ1-6,TGTGCCAGTACGCGGGCCCGCCAGAGCTCCTATAATTCACCCCTCCACTTT,CASTRARQSSYNSPLHF
16,TRBD1,-,TRBV19,TRBJ1-5,TGTGCCAGTACGAGGCTGGGACAGGGTTTTGCTCAGCCCCAGCATTTT,CASTRLGQGFAQPQHF
16,-,once,TRBV11-2,TRBJ2-3,TGTGCCAGCAGCTTAGATGGTTTCACTAGCACAGATACGCAGTATTTT,CASSLDGFTSTDTQYF
13,-,-,TRBV9,TRBJ2-7,TGTGCCAGCAGCGGGGGGGACTCCTACGAGCAGTACTTC,CASSGGDSYEQYF
15,TRBD2,-,TRBV5-1,TRBJ2-5,TGCGCCAGCGGACTAGCGGGATCTTATCTGGAGACCCAGTACTTC,CASGLAGSYLETQYF
20,-,-,TRBV7-8,TRBJ2-7,TGTGCCAGCAGCCCCCTGGGGTACGGACAGTCCCTCCCTTCCCTTTGGGAGCAGTACTTC,CASSPLGYGQSLPSLWEQYF
15,-,-,TRBV19,TRBJ1-3,TGTGCCAGTAGTATAAGGGGGAACTCTGGAAACACCATATATTTT,CASSIRGNSGNTIYF
15,-,-,TRBV7-9,TRBJ1-4,TGTGCCAGCACCCGAATGGGTACTATTAATGAAAAACTGTTTTTT,CASTRMGTINEKLFF
16,-,-,TRBV6-2/TRBV6-3,TRBJ2-7,TGTGCCAGCAGCCAGGGCAGGGTGGTTTCGCTAGGCGAGCAGTACTTC,CASSQGRVVSLGEQYF